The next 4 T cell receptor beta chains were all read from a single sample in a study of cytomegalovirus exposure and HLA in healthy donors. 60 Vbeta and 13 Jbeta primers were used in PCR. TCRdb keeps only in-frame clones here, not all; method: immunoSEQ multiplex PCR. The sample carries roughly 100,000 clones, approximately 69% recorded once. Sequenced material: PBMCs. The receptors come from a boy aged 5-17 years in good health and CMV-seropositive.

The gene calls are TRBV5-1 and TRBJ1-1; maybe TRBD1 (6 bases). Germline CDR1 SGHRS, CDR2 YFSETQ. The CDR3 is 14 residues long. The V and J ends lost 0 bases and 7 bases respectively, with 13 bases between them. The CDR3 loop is CASSLATGQDEAFF. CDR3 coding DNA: TGCGCCAGCAGCTTGGCCACAGGGCAGGATGAAGCTTTCTTT.

CDR3 sequence reads: CASSEFAGGYEQYF. For the CDR3, the DNA is TGTGCCAGCAGTGAATTCGCAGGGGGTTACGAGCAGTACTTC. V gene TRBV6-1 combines with J gene TRBJ2-7, with 7 positions matching TRBD1. The V gene's germline CDR1 is MNHNS and CDR2 SASEGT. Trimming cost V 2 bases and J 4 bases; bases outside gene matches: 5. The CDR3 spans 14 residues.

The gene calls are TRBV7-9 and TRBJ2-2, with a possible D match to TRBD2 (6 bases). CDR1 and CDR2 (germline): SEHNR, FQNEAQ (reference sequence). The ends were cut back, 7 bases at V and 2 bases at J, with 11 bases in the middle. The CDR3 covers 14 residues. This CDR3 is CASTAGPNTGELFF. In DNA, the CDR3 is TGTGCCAGCACCGCGGGGCCAAACACCGGGGAGCTGTTTTTT.

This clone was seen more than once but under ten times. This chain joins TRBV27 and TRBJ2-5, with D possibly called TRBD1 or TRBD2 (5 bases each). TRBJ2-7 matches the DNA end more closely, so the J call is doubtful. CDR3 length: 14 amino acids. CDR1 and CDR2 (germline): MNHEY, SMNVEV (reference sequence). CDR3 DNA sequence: TGTGCCAGCAGCTCCATCTATAGGGGACACGAGCAGTACTTC. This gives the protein CASSSIYRGHEQYF.